This is a list of T cell receptor beta chains from one sample in a study of vaccination and CD4 T cells after COVID-19. Their target antigens are unknown. TCRdb recomputed calls from the PCR reads with MiXCR, one row per CDR3 protein. The sample holds fewer than 12,000 distinct CDR3 sequences; approximately 20% are singletons and the top ten take 12%. This sample comprised CD4+ T cells from blood, cultured in vitro, obtained after SARS-CoV-2 vaccination. The origin of the receptors is a human donor who had recovered from COVID-19. Both conserved end residues are part of each CDR3. A D gene is named only where the DNA matches it firmly. Some rows have no size entry. The others give once, few or many, or a class for an expanded clone.

abundance: few; v_gene: TRBV24-1; d_gene: -; j_gene: TRBJ2-5; CDR3aa: CATSDLGGIGETQYF; CDR3nt: TGTGCCACCAGTGATTTAGGGGGGATCGGGGAGACCCAGTACTTC
abundance: -; v_gene: TRBV21-1; d_gene: -; j_gene: TRBJ1-5; CDR3aa: CASSKVRGSSQPQHF; CDR3nt: TGTGCCAGCAGCAAAGTTAGGGGATCCAGTCAGCCCCAGCATTTT
abundance: -; v_gene: TRBV29-1; d_gene: TRBD2; j_gene: TRBJ2-2; CDR3aa: CSVVATSGKGGELFF; CDR3nt: TGCAGCGTTGTTGCGACTAGCGGGAAGGGCGGGGAGCTGTTTTTT
abundance: -; v_gene: TRBV28; d_gene: -; j_gene: TRBJ1-5; CDR3aa: CASSFTDFNQPQHF; CDR3nt: TGTGCCAGCAGCTTTACAGATTTCAATCAGCCCCAGCATTTT
abundance: few; v_gene: TRBV11-2; d_gene: TRBD2; j_gene: TRBJ2-3; CDR3aa: CASSLRRTSGGDTQYF; CDR3nt: TGTGCCAGCAGCTTGAGGAGGACTAGCGGAGGGGATACGCAGTATTTT
abundance: few; v_gene: TRBV6-5; d_gene: -; j_gene: TRBJ2-6; CDR3aa: CASSYDSSGANVLTF; CDR3nt: TGTGCCAGCAGTTACGATAGCTCTGGGGCCAACGTCCTGACTTTC
abundance: once; v_gene: TRBV6-4; d_gene: TRBD2; j_gene: TRBJ2-2; CDR3aa: CASSPGLAGAGELFF; CDR3nt: TGTGCCAGCAGCCCCGGACTAGCCGGGGCCGGGGAGCTGTTTTTT
abundance: -; v_gene: TRBV6-5; d_gene: TRBD1; j_gene: TRBJ1-6; CDR3aa: CASSYSGTVNSPLHF; CDR3nt: TGTGCCAGCAGTTACTCGGGGACAGTGAATTCACCCCTCCACTTT
abundance: -; v_gene: TRBV10-2; d_gene: TRBD1; j_gene: TRBJ1-2; CDR3aa: CATSLQGVTNYSYTF; CDR3nt: TGCGCCACTTCGTTACAGGGGGTCACTAACTATAGCTACACCTTC
abundance: -; v_gene: TRBV29-1; d_gene: -; j_gene: TRBJ1-5; CDR3aa: CSVGSGSNQPQHF; CDR3nt: TGCAGCGTTGGTTCGGGAAGCAATCAGCCCCAGCATTTT
abundance: few; v_gene: TRBV18; d_gene: -; j_gene: TRBJ2-1; CDR3aa: CASSPRGSEQFF; CDR3nt: TGTGCCAGCTCACCCCGAGGCAGTGAGCAGTTCTTC
abundance: few; v_gene: TRBV11-2; d_gene: TRBD1; j_gene: TRBJ2-7; CDR3aa: CASSTRQGSYEQYF; CDR3nt: TGTGCCAGCAGCACCCGACAGGGATCCTACGAGCAGTACTTC
abundance: few; v_gene: TRBV24-1; d_gene: -; j_gene: TRBJ1-1; CDR3aa: CATSAGTEAFF; CDR3nt: TGTGCCACCAGTGCCGGGACTGAAGCTTTCTTT
abundance: -; v_gene: TRBV20-1; d_gene: -; j_gene: TRBJ2-7; CDR3aa: CSARGERGSYEQYF; CDR3nt: TGCAGTGCCCGAGGTGAGAGGGGCTCCTACGAGCAGTACTTC
abundance: once; v_gene: TRBV23-1; d_gene: -; j_gene: TRBJ2-7; CDR3aa: CAITDVSPPRGQYF; CDR3nt: TGCGCCATTACAGACGTATCACCGCCGAGGGGGCAGTACTTC
abundance: few; v_gene: TRBV19; d_gene: TRBD1; j_gene: TRBJ1-5; CDR3aa: CASSIEFVGPGGNQPQHF; CDR3nt: TGTGCCAGTAGTATAGAGTTCGTTGGTCCAGGGGGGAATCAGCCCCAGCATTTT
abundance: few; v_gene: TRBV7-9; d_gene: -; j_gene: TRBJ2-2; CDR3aa: CASSLALGARAGELFF; CDR3nt: TGTGCCAGCAGCTTAGCTCTCGGGGCACGGGCCGGGGAGCTGTTTTTT
abundance: -; v_gene: TRBV15; d_gene: -; j_gene: TRBJ2-2; CDR3aa: CATSRGDFGGELFF; CDR3nt: TGTGCCACCAGCAGAGGCGACTTTGGGGGGGAGCTGTTTTTT
abundance: medium-sized; v_gene: TRBV7-7; d_gene: -; j_gene: TRBJ2-5; CDR3aa: CASSSPVETQYF; CDR3nt: TGTGCCAGCAGCTCCCCGGTTGAGACCCAGTACTTC
abundance: -; v_gene: TRBV6-2/TRBV6-3; d_gene: -; j_gene: TRBJ2-1; CDR3aa: CASREIGTGDEQFF; CDR3nt: TGTGCCAGCAGAGAGATAGGGACCGGGGATGAGCAGTTCTTC
abundance: -; v_gene: TRBV7-9; d_gene: -; j_gene: TRBJ2-1; CDR3aa: CASSWRQYNEQFF; CDR3nt: TGTGCCAGCAGCTGGCGGCAGTACAATGAGCAGTTCTTC
abundance: once; v_gene: TRBV5-6; d_gene: TRBD1; j_gene: TRBJ1-4; CDR3aa: CASSDRDREEKLFF; CDR3nt: TGTGCCAGCAGCGACCGGGACAGGGAAGAAAAACTGTTTTTT
abundance: -; v_gene: TRBV7-2; d_gene: -; j_gene: TRBJ1-1; CDR3aa: CASSLVQGSMNTEAFF; CDR3nt: TGTGCCAGCAGCTTAGTACAGGGATCCATGAACACTGAAGCTTTCTTT
abundance: few; v_gene: TRBV18; d_gene: -; j_gene: TRBJ2-7; CDR3aa: CASSDQTLYEQYF; CDR3nt: TGTGCCAGCTCAGACCAGACCCTCTACGAGCAGTACTTC
abundance: few; v_gene: TRBV7-2; d_gene: TRBD2; j_gene: TRBJ2-1; CDR3aa: CASSLVRLAGAPKEEQFF; CDR3nt: TGTGCCAGCAGCTTAGTTCGACTAGCGGGAGCCCCAAAAGAGGAGCAGTTCTTC
abundance: few; v_gene: TRBV20-1; d_gene: TRBD2; j_gene: TRBJ2-7; CDR3aa: CSARVLAGMHEQYF; CDR3nt: TGCAGTGCTAGAGTCCTAGCGGGTATGCACGAGCAGTACTTC
abundance: -; v_gene: TRBV18; d_gene: -; j_gene: TRBJ1-1; CDR3aa: CASSPEVSNTEAFF; CDR3nt: TGTGCCAGCTCACCAGAGGTGTCGAACACTGAAGCTTTCTTT
abundance: -; v_gene: TRBV7-8; d_gene: TRBD2; j_gene: TRBJ2-2; CDR3aa: CASSLPGLAGGPGGELFF; CDR3nt: TGTGCCAGCAGCTTACCAGGACTAGCGGGAGGGCCCGGCGGGGAGCTGTTTTTT
abundance: -; v_gene: TRBV4-2; d_gene: -; j_gene: TRBJ1-1; CDR3aa: CASSQDLAGAAEAFF; CDR3nt: TGTGCCAGCAGCCAAGATTTGGCAGGGGCGGCTGAAGCTTTCTTT
abundance: few; v_gene: TRBV11-2; d_gene: -; j_gene: TRBJ1-2; CDR3aa: CASSYLAEVGGYTF; CDR3nt: TGTGCCAGCAGCTATCTGGCCGAGGTGGGGGGCTACACCTTC
abundance: -; v_gene: TRBV5-6; d_gene: TRBD2; j_gene: TRBJ2-3; CDR3aa: CASSARLAWESDTQYF; CDR3nt: TGTGCCAGCAGCGCCAGACTAGCGTGGGAGTCAGATACGCAGTATTTT
abundance: medium-sized; v_gene: TRBV6-5; d_gene: -; j_gene: TRBJ2-2; CDR3aa: CASSSLGLNTGELFF; CDR3nt: TGTGCCAGCAGTTCCCTGGGCCTGAACACCGGGGAGCTGTTTTTT
abundance: few; v_gene: TRBV10-1; d_gene: -; j_gene: TRBJ1-1; CDR3aa: CASRTDGAFF; CDR3nt: TGCGCCAGCAGGACGGATGGGGCTTTCTTT
abundance: few; v_gene: TRBV20-1; d_gene: -; j_gene: TRBJ2-4; CDR3aa: CSARDSKRKNIQYF; CDR3nt: TGCAGTGCTAGAGATTCTAAGCGTAAAAACATTCAGTACTTC
abundance: few; v_gene: TRBV6-5; d_gene: -; j_gene: TRBJ1-2; CDR3aa: CASSLDRIGGYTF; CDR3nt: TGTGCCAGCAGTTTAGACAGGATAGGTGGCTACACCTTC
abundance: -; v_gene: TRBV10-3; d_gene: -; j_gene: TRBJ1-1; CDR3aa: CAISPSWGQGNTEAFF; CDR3nt: TGTGCCATCAGTCCTTCATGGGGGCAAGGGAACACTGAAGCTTTCTTT
abundance: medium-sized; v_gene: TRBV20-1; d_gene: TRBD1; j_gene: TRBJ1-2; CDR3aa: CSARDQGGGSYGYTF; CDR3nt: TGCAGTGCTAGAGATCAGGGGGGGGGAAGTTACGGCTACACCTTC
abundance: few; v_gene: TRBV7-2; d_gene: -; j_gene: TRBJ1-2; CDR3aa: CASSFGQYGYTF; CDR3nt: TGTGCCAGCAGCTTCGGACAGTACGGCTACACCTTC
abundance: -; v_gene: TRBV12-2; d_gene: -; j_gene: TRBJ2-7; CDR3aa: CASRFPNEQYF; CDR3nt: TGTGCAAGTCGCTTCCCCAACGAGCAGTACTTC
abundance: -; v_gene: TRBV2; d_gene: -; j_gene: TRBJ2-3; CDR3aa: CASRRISDLSSTDTQYF; CDR3nt: TGTGCCAGCAGGAGGATATCGGACCTCTCTAGCACAGATACGCAGTATTTT
abundance: few; v_gene: TRBV19; d_gene: TRBD1; j_gene: TRBJ1-5; CDR3aa: CASSLDRGNQPQHF; CDR3nt: TGTGCCAGTAGTCTCGACAGGGGCAATCAGCCCCAGCATTTT
abundance: -; v_gene: TRBV7-9; d_gene: -; j_gene: TRBJ2-7; CDR3aa: CASSSPGTLEWQYF; CDR3nt: TGTGCCAGCAGCTCACCCGGGACACTCGAGTGGCAGTACTTC
abundance: -; v_gene: TRBV24-1; d_gene: -; j_gene: TRBJ2-5; CDR3aa: CATSDRRETQYF; CDR3nt: TGTGCCACCAGTGACCGACGAGAGACCCAGTACTTC
abundance: -; v_gene: TRBV5-6; d_gene: -; j_gene: TRBJ1-6; CDR3aa: CASSLGSGNNSPLHF; CDR3nt: TGTGCCAGCAGCTTGGGGTCAGGGAATAATTCACCCCTCCACTTT
abundance: few; v_gene: TRBV12-3/TRBV12-4; d_gene: TRBD1; j_gene: TRBJ2-3; CDR3aa: CASSSTGGSTDTQYF; CDR3nt: TGTGCCAGCAGTTCGACAGGGGGGTCGACAGATACGCAGTATTTT
abundance: -; v_gene: TRBV28; d_gene: -; j_gene: TRBJ2-5; CDR3aa: CASSETDRWETQYF; CDR3nt: TGTGCCAGCAGTGAAACAGACAGGTGGGAGACCCAGTACTTC
abundance: few; v_gene: TRBV6-1; d_gene: TRBD1; j_gene: TRBJ2-7; CDR3aa: CASRGGQGVTYEQYF; CDR3nt: TGTGCCAGCCGAGGGGGACAGGGGGTGACTTACGAGCAGTACTTC
abundance: medium-sized; v_gene: TRBV20-1; d_gene: -; j_gene: TRBJ2-3; CDR3aa: CSASSGSTDTQYF; CDR3nt: TGCAGTGCTAGCAGCGGAAGCACAGATACGCAGTATTTT
abundance: -; v_gene: TRBV6-5; d_gene: -; j_gene: TRBJ2-1; CDR3aa: CASSYFKGLQSSYNEQFF; CDR3nt: TGTGCCAGCAGTTACTTTAAAGGCCTGCAGAGCTCCTACAATGAGCAGTTCTTC
abundance: -; v_gene: TRBV5-6; d_gene: -; j_gene: TRBJ2-7; CDR3aa: CASSLGPAYEQYF; CDR3nt: TGTGCCAGCAGCTTGGGACCGGCCTACGAGCAGTACTTC
abundance: few; v_gene: TRBV11-2; d_gene: -; j_gene: TRBJ1-5; CDR3aa: CASSPMGRSNQPQHF; CDR3nt: TGTGCCAGCAGCCCTATGGGACGTAGCAATCAGCCCCAGCATTTT
abundance: -; v_gene: TRBV6-1; d_gene: TRBD2; j_gene: TRBJ2-1; CDR3aa: CASSRTQLAGLHNEQFF; CDR3nt: TGTGCCAGCAGCCGAACACAACTAGCGGGGCTACACAATGAGCAGTTCTTC
abundance: -; v_gene: TRBV7-3; d_gene: -; j_gene: TRBJ2-6; CDR3aa: CASSARDTGANVLTF; CDR3nt: TGTGCCAGCAGCGCCAGGGATACTGGGGCCAACGTCCTGACTTTC
abundance: once; v_gene: TRBV19; d_gene: -; j_gene: TRBJ2-2; CDR3aa: CARVPCVSGELFF; CDR3nt: TGTGCCAGAGTCCCGTGTGTCTCCGGGGAGCTGTTTTTT
abundance: -; v_gene: TRBV6-2/TRBV6-3; d_gene: -; j_gene: TRBJ2-7; CDR3aa: CASSYSPKTRYPYEQYF; CDR3nt: TGTGCCAGCAGTTACTCGCCAAAGACTAGATATCCTTACGAGCAGTACTTC
abundance: -; v_gene: TRBV7-8; d_gene: -; j_gene: TRBJ1-5; CDR3aa: CASSLAAFGGQPQHF; CDR3nt: TGTGCCAGCAGCTTAGCGGCATTTGGGGGACAGCCCCAGCATTTT
abundance: -; v_gene: TRBV19; d_gene: -; j_gene: TRBJ1-2; CDR3aa: CASTRNVGAGGYTF; CDR3nt: TGTGCCAGTACTCGGAATGTAGGGGCTGGTGGCTACACCTTC
abundance: once; v_gene: TRBV9; d_gene: -; j_gene: TRBJ1-3; CDR3aa: CASTQREGSGNTIYF; CDR3nt: TGTGCCAGCACCCAACGGGAGGGCTCTGGAAACACCATATATTTT
abundance: -; v_gene: TRBV2; d_gene: -; j_gene: TRBJ2-1; CDR3aa: CASSALSVIQSSYNEQFF; CDR3nt: TGTGCCAGCAGTGCGTTATCGGTGATCCAAAGCTCCTACAATGAGCAGTTCTTC
abundance: -; v_gene: TRBV6-2/TRBV6-3; d_gene: -; j_gene: TRBJ1-3; CDR3aa: CASSRTGNSGNTIYF; CDR3nt: TGTGCCAGCAGTCGAACAGGAAACTCTGGAAACACCATATATTTT